A single sample gave rise to the 5 T cell receptor beta chains below, sequenced in a study of cytomegalovirus exposure and HLA in healthy donors (TCRdb year 2017). To prepare the library, the immunoSEQ multiplex PCR assay was applied. For the multiplex PCR, a mixture combining 60 forward primers for TCR Vbeta segments and 13 reverse primers for TCR Jbeta segments was used. In its TCRdb copy, this immuneACCESS table keeps in-frame sequences only and misses some clones. Where compared with another copy, unresolved V genes explain less than half of these, and the others have no known cause. This sample's listing comprises 91,000 or so clones. Around 3.4% of the sample is in the top ten clones. Sequenced: PBMCs. Source of these receptors: a woman aged 25 to 39 in good health and CMV-seronegative.

The chain uses TRBV5-6 and TRBJ1-5, with a weak D call TRBD1 (6 bases). The CDR3 spans 15 residues. Trimming cost V 4 bases and J 2 bases, with 13 bases left between them. Germline V gene sequence: CDR1 SGHDT, CDR2 YYEEEE. CDR3 nucleotide sequence: TGTGCCAGCAGCGATACGGGGGGCGGCAATCAGCCCCAGCATTTT. Translation gives CASSDTGGGNQPQHF.

V gene TRBV5-6 combines with J gene TRBJ1-2; tentatively, D is TRBD1 (5 bases). CDR3 length equals 13 residues. Germline values: CDR1 SGHDT, CDR2 YYEEEE. Trimming removed 1 base at V and 7 bases at J, with 11 bases between. Here the CDR3 reads CASSLSGGVGYTF. CDR3 DNA: TGTGCCAGCAGCTTGTCGGGAGGGGTTGGCTACACCTTC.

The gene calls are TRBV6-6 and TRBJ2-7; TRBD1 matches 9 bases. Germline V CDR1 and CDR2: MNHNY, SVGAGI (reference sequence). This CDR3 region has 13 residues. Trimming removed 6 bases from V and 7 bases from J; junction bases left unmatched: 7. In DNA, the CDR3 is TGTGCCAGCAGCAACAGGGGGCGGTGGGAGCAGTACTTC. Protein: CASSNRGRWEQYF.

The chain carries TRBV7-9 and TRBJ2-7; D may be TRBD1 (5 bases). Germline lookup yields CDR1 SEHNR and CDR2 FQNEAQ (reference sequence). Trimming shortened V by 5 bases and J by 6 bases, and 17 bases separated the two germline ends. The CDR3 consists of 14 residues. The chain's CDR3 is CASSPLAGPLEQYF. In DNA form, the CDR3 reads TGTGCCAGCAGCCCCTTGGCAGGGCCACTCGAGCAGTACTTC. Together with reference TRBV7-9 and TRBJ2-7, the CDR3 gives the full variable domain: DTGVSQNPRHKITKRGQNVTFRCDPISEHNRLYWYRQTLGQGPEFLTYFQNEAQLEKSRLLSDRFSAERPKGSFSTLEIQRTEQGDSAMYLCASSPLAGPLEQYFGPGTRLTVT.

The V gene is TRBV10-1, the J gene TRBJ1-1; TRBD1 is a possible D gene (5 bases). Germline loops: CDR1 WNHNN, CDR2 SYGVQD (reference sequence). V lost 3 bases and J 6 bases, leaving 11 bases between the germline ends. CDR3 length equals 13 residues. CDR3 protein: CASSEGRGAEAFF. DNA for the CDR3: TGCGCCAGCAGTGAAGGACGGGGGGCTGAAGCTTTCTTT.